This is a list of T cell receptor beta chains from one sample in a study of blood T cell repertoires in COVID-19. Profiling relied on immunoSEQ multiplex PCR, and the TCRdb table lists in-frame clones only, not all of them. The table lists roughly 75,000 clones, about 89% of them singletons. Sequenced material: peripheral blood. The receptors shown here come from a man in his sixties with acute or convalescent COVID-19. Each CDR3 is given with its conserved first and last residue. The D gene is left open where the match is weak. Only part of the rows carry a size: once, few, many, or a class if the clone is expanded.

d_gene: NA; j_gene: TRBJ2-5; abundance: NA; v_gene: TRBV20-1; CDR3nt: TGCAGTGCTACAGGGGGGGAGACCCAGTACTTC; CDR3aa: CSATGGETQYF
d_gene: TRBD1; j_gene: TRBJ1-5; abundance: NA; v_gene: TRBV24-1; CDR3nt: TGTGCCACCAGTCCTCAGGGGGCAAATCAGCCCCAGCATTTT; CDR3aa: CATSPQGANQPQHF
d_gene: TRBD1; j_gene: TRBJ1-2; abundance: NA; v_gene: TRBV11-2; CDR3nt: TGTGCCAGCAGCTGGGGACAGCAAAACTATGGCTACACCTTC; CDR3aa: CASSWGQQNYGYTF
d_gene: TRBD1; j_gene: TRBJ1-1; abundance: few; v_gene: TRBV18; CDR3nt: TGTGCCAGCTCATTGGGGCCACAGGGGACTGAAGCTTTCTTT; CDR3aa: CASSLGPQGTEAFF
d_gene: TRBD2; j_gene: TRBJ2-3; abundance: NA; v_gene: TRBV28; CDR3nt: TGTGCCAGCAGTCTCGGGCTGAGCGGGGGGCACACAGATACGCAGTATTTT; CDR3aa: CASSLGLSGGHTDTQYF
d_gene: NA; j_gene: TRBJ2-5; abundance: NA; v_gene: TRBV10-1; CDR3nt: TGCGCCAACGGGGGTCTAGAGACCCAGTACTTC; CDR3aa: CANGGLETQYF
d_gene: TRBD1; j_gene: TRBJ2-5; abundance: NA; v_gene: TRBV9; CDR3nt: TGTGCCAGCAGCGTAGAAGCGACAGGGGACGAGACCCAGTACTTC; CDR3aa: CASSVEATGDETQYF
d_gene: TRBD1; j_gene: TRBJ1-2; abundance: few; v_gene: TRBV5-4; CDR3nt: TGTGCCAGCAGCAGCCCGGGACAGGGGATTGGTGGCTACACCTTC; CDR3aa: CASSSPGQGIGGYTF
d_gene: TRBD1; j_gene: TRBJ1-2; abundance: NA; v_gene: TRBV5-1; CDR3nt: TGCGCCAGCAGCTCCGGACAGGGGGTCGCTAACTATGGCTACACCTTC; CDR3aa: CASSSGQGVANYGYTF
d_gene: TRBD1; j_gene: TRBJ1-4; abundance: NA; v_gene: TRBV4-1; CDR3nt: TGCGCCAGCAGCCAGCGTACCGGAACAGGGGCAACTAATGAAAAACTGTTTTTT; CDR3aa: CASSQRTGTGATNEKLFF
d_gene: TRBD1; j_gene: TRBJ1-1; abundance: few; v_gene: TRBV7-8; CDR3nt: TGTGCCAGCAGTTCTCCGGGACAGGGAAACACTGAAGCTTTCTTT; CDR3aa: CASSSPGQGNTEAFF
d_gene: TRBD1; j_gene: TRBJ1-4; abundance: NA; v_gene: TRBV6-5; CDR3nt: TGTGCCAGCAGCCATCCGGGACAGGGTTATGAAAAACTGTTTTTT; CDR3aa: CASSHPGQGYEKLFF
d_gene: TRBD2; j_gene: TRBJ2-2; abundance: NA; v_gene: TRBV13; CDR3nt: TGTGCCAGCAGCTTATCCGGGACTAGAGGGACCGGGGAGCTGTTTTTT; CDR3aa: CASSLSGTRGTGELFF
d_gene: TRBD1; j_gene: TRBJ1-2; abundance: once; v_gene: TRBV12-3/TRBV12-4; CDR3nt: TGTGCCAGCAGTTTGAACAGGGGAGTCTACACCTTC; CDR3aa: CASSLNRGVYTF
d_gene: TRBD2; j_gene: TRBJ2-1; abundance: NA; v_gene: TRBV3-1/TRBV3-2; CDR3nt: TGTGCCAGCAGCCAAGCAGCGGGGGGAATGGGTGAGCAGTTCTTC; CDR3aa: CASSQAAGGMGEQFF
d_gene: NA; j_gene: TRBJ2-7; abundance: NA; v_gene: TRBV5-5; CDR3nt: TGTGCCAGCAGCCTCATTGCACAGGGCTACGAGCAGTACTTC; CDR3aa: CASSLIAQGYEQYF
d_gene: TRBD2; j_gene: TRBJ2-5; abundance: NA; v_gene: TRBV6-5; CDR3nt: TGTGCCAGCAGAAGACTAGCGGGGGAGGGGGAGACCCAGTACTTC; CDR3aa: CASRRLAGEGETQYF